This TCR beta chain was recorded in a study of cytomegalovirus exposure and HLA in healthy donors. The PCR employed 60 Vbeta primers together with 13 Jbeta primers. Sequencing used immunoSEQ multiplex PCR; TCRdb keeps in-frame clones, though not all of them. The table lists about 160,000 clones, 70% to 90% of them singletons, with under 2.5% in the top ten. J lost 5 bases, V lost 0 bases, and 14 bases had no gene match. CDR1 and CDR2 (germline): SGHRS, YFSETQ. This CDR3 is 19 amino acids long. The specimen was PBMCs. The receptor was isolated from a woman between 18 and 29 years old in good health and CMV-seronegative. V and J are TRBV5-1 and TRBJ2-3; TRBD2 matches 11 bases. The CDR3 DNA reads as TGCGCCAGCAGCTTGGGACCTTTATCGCTAGCGGGGGGTTTAGATACGCAGTATTTT. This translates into CASSLGPLSLAGGLDTQYF.